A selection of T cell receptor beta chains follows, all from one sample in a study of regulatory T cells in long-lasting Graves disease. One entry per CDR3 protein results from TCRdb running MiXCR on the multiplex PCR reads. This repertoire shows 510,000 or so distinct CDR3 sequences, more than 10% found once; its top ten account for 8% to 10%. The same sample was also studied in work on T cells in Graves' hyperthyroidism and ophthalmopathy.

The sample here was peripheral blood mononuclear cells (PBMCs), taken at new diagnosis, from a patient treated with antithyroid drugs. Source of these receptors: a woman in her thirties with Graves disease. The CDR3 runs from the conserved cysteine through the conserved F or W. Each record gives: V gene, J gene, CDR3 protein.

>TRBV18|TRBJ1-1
CASSPLSQGMITEAFF
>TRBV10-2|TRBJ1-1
CASSRRHGTDEAFF
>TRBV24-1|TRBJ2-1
CATSDLSGSEQFF
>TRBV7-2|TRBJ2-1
CASSRSGAFLRNEQFF
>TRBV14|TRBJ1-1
CASRGDTTEAFF
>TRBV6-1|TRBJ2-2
CASNTGGIGELFF
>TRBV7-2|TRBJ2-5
CASSLARDETQYF
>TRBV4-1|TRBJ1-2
CASSHVYAPGRVMNYGYTF
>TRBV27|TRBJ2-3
CASSLFSPVTDTQYF
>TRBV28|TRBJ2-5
CASSFPLAGANQETQYF
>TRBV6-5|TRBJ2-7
CASSFAGLADYEQYF
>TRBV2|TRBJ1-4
CASTRDLGEKLFF
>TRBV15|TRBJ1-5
CATSRDPGEPQHF
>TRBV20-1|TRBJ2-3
CSATGADTQYF
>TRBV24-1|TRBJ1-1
CATSDSRQGMTEALF
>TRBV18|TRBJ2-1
CASLPQGSFNEQFF
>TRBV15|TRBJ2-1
CATSRENLAGYNEQFF
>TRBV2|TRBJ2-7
CASSRGPGGYEQYF
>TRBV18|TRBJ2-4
CASSPPVAGDLDKNIQYF
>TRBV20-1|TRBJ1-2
CSAREALGYTF
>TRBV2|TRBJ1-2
CASSESGTNYGYTF
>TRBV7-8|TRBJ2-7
CASSLEGDGYYEQYF
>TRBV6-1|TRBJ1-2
CASSLTGDYTF
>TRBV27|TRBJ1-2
CASSLNSRISGYTF
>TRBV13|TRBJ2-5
CASSNRQAPGPQETQYF
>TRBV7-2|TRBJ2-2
CASRGGLNTGELFF
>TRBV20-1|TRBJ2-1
CSAIGTSGSSYNEQFF
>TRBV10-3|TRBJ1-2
CAAAPGDYYGYTF
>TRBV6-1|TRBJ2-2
CASNYRGGGELFF
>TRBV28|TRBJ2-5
CASSSYQGYETQYF
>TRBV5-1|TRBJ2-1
CASSLGGLAGNNEQFF
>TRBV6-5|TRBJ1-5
CASSYEWGQPQHF
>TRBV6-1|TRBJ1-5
CASSGGGRRQPQHF
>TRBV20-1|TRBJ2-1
CSAPGQAGGKQFF
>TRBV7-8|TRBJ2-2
CASSLARGNTGELFF
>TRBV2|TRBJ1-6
CASFIYGSPLHF
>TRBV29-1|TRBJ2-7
CSVEVIRDFHYEQYF
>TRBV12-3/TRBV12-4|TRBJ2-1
CASSTGLAGGNEQFF
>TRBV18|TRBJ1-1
CASSSSTRTEAFF
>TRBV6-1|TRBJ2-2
CASRWGHETGELFF
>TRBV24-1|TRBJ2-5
CATSVGGRASRRFF
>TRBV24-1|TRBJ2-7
CATSDASGSYEQYF
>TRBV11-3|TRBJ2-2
CASSPWDRGDGELFF
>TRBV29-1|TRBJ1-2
CSVRGTVNYGYTF
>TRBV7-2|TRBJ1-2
CASSLGTASFRYGYTF
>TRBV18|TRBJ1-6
CASSPARTVSPLHF
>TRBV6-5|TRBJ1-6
CASSYCWTGGCNSPLHF
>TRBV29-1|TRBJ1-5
CSVEGQVAQPQHF
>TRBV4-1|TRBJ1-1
CASSPRSPPGGEAFF
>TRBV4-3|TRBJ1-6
CASSQIPGVDSPLHF
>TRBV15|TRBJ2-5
CATSSETGGETQYF
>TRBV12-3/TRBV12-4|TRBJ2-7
CASSLTIRPYEQYF